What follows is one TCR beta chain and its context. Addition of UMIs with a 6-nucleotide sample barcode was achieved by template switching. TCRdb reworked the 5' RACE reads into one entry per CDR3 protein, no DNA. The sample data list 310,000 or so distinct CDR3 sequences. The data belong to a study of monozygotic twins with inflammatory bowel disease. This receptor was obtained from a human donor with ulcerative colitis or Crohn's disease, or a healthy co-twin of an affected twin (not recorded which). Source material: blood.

The CDR3 here is CSALGLAGQETQYF. This chain connects TRBV20-1 to TRBJ2-5; as DNA is missing, the TRBD2 call by TCRdb cannot be tested. The CDR3 covers 14 residues. Germline V CDR1 and CDR2: DFQATT, SNEGSKA (reference sequence).